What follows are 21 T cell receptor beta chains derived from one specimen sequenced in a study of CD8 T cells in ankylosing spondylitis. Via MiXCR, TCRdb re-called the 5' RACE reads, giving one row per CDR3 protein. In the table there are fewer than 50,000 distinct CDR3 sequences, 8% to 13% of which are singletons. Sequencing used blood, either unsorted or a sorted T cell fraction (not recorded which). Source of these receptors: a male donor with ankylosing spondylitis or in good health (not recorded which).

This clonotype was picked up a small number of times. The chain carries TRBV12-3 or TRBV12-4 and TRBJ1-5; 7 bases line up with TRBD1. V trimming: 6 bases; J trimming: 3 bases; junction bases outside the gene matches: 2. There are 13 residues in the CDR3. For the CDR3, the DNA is TGTGCCAGCAGGGACAGGTCCAATCAGCCCCAGCATTTT. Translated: CASRDRSNQPQHF.

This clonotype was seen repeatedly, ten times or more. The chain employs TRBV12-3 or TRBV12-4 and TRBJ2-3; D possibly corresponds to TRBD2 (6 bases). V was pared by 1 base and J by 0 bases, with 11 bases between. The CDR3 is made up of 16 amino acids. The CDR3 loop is CASSLEAGTSTDTQYF. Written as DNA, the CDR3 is TGTGCCAGCAGTTTAGAGGCAGGGACTAGCACAGATACGCAGTATTTT.

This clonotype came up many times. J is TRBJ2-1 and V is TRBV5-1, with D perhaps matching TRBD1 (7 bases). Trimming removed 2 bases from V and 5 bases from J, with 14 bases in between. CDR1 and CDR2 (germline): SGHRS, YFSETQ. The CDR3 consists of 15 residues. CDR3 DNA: TGCGCCAGCAGCTTCGCGCAGGGGGGCCACAATGAGCAGTTCTTC. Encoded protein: CASSFAQGGHNEQFF.

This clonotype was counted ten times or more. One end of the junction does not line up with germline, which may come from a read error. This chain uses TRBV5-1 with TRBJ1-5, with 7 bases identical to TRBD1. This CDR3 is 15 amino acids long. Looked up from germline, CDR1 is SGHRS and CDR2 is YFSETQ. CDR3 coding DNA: TGCGCCAGCAGTTTGGGGGACAGCAGATATCAGCCCCAGCATTTT. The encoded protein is CASSLGDSRYQPQHF.

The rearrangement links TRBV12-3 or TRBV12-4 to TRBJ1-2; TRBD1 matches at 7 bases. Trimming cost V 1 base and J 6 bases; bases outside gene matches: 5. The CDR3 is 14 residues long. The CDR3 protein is CASSLEQGRDGYTF. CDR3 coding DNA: TGTGCCAGCAGTTTAGAACAGGGGAGAGATGGCTACACCTTC.

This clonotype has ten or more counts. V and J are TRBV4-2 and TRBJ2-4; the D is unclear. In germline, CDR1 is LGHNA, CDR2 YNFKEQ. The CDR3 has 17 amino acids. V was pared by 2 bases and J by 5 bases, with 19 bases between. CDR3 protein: CASSQQRIGIGQNIQYF. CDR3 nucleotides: TGTGCCAGCAGCCAACAGCGCATCGGTATTGGTCAAAACATTCAGTACTTC.

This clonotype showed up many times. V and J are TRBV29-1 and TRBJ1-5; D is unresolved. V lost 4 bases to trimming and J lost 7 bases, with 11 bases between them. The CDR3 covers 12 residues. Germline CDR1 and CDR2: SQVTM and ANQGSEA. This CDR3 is CSVAGGGQPQHF. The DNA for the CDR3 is TGCAGCGTTGCGGGAGGAGGGCAGCCCCAGCATTTT.

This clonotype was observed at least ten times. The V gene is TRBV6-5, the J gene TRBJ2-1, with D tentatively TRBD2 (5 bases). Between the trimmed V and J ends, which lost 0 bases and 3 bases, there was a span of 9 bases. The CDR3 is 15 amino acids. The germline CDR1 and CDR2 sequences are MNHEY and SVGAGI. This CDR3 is CASSYSVGSYNEQFF. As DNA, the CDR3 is TGTGCCAGCAGTTACTCTGTGGGGAGCTACAATGAGCAGTTCTTC.

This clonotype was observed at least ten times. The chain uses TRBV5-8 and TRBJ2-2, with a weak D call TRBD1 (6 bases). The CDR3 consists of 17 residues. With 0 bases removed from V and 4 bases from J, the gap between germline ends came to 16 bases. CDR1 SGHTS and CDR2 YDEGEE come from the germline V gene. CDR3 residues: CASSLGYRATPTGELFF. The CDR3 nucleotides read TGTGCCAGCAGCTTGGGCTACAGGGCAACCCCCACCGGGGAGCTGTTTTTT.

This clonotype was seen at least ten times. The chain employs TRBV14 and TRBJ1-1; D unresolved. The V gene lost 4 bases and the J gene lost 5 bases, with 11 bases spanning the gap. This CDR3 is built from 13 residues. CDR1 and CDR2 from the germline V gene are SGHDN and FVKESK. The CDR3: CASSPSSGTEAFF. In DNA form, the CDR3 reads TGTGCCAGCAGCCCTTCTAGCGGGACTGAAGCTTTCTTT.

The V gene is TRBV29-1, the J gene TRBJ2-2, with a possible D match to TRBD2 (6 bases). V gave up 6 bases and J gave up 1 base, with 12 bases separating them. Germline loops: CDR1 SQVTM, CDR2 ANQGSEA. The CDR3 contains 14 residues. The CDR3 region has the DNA TGCAGCGTGGAGGGACTGCAGAACACCGGGGAGCTGTTTTTT. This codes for CSVEGLQNTGELFF.

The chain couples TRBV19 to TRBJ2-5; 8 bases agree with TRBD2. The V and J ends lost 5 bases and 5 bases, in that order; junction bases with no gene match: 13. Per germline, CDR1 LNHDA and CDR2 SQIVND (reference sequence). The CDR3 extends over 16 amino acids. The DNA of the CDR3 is TGTGCCAGTAGTCCAAGAGGGACTAGTCGTCCGGAGACCCAGTACTTC. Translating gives CASSPRGTSRPETQYF.

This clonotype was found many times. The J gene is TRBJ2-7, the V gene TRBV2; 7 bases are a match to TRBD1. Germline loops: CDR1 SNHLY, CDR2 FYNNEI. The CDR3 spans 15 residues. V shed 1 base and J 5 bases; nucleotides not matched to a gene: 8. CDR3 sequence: CASSEVGQGDDEQYF. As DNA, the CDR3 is TGTGCCAGCAGTGAAGTGGGTCAGGGGGACGACGAGCAGTACTTC.

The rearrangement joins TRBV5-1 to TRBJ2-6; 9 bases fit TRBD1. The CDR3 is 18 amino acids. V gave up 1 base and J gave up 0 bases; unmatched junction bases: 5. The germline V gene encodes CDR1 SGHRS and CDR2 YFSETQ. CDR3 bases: TGCGCCAGCAGCTTGTACCGGGACAGGGCCTCTGGGGCCAACGTCCTGACTTTC. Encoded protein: CASSLYRDRASGANVLTF.

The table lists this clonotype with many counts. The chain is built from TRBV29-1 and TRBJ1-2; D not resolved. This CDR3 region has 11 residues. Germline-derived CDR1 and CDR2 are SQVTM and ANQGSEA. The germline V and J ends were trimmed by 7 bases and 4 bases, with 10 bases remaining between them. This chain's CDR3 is CSARAIYGYTF. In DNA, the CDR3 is TGCAGCGCCCGGGCCATCTATGGCTACACCTTC.

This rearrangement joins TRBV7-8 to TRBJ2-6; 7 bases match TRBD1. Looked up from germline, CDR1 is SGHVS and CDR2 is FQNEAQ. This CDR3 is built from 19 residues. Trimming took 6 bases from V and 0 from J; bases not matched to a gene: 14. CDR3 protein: CASRTHRTGTRSGANVLTF. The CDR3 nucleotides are TGTGCCAGCAGGACGCACCGGACAGGCACCCGCTCTGGGGCCAACGTCCTGACTTTC.

The CDR3 loop is CASSPRGRGETQYF. The CDR3 coding sequence is TGTGCCAGCAGTCCCAGGGGGCGAGGAGAGACCCAGTACTTC. This chain connects TRBV2 to TRBJ2-5; TRBD1 agrees at 8 bases. This CDR3 spans 14 amino acids. Germline V gives CDR1 SNHLY, CDR2 FYNNEI. Trimming took 5 bases from V and 4 from J; bases not matched to a gene: 6.

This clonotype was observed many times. Written as DNA, the CDR3 is TGCGCCAGCAGTGAGTTGCAGCAAGGTACGCAGTATTTT. Protein sequence: CASSELQQGTQYF. The V and J genes are TRBV10-2 and TRBJ2-3, with D unresolved. The V gene lost 1 base and the J gene lost 8 bases, with 10 bases spanning the gap. The CDR3 is 13 amino acids. Germline V gene data show CDR1 as WSHSY and CDR2 as SAAADI.

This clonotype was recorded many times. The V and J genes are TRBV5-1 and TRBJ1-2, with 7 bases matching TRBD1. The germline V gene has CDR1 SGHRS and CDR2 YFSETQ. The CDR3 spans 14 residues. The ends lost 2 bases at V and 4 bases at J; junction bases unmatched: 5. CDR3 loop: CASSFGDSAYGYTF. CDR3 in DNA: TGCGCCAGCAGCTTTGGGGACAGCGCCTATGGCTACACCTTC. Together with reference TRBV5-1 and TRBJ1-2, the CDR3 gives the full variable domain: KAGVTQTPRYLIKTRGQQVTLSCSPISGHRSVSWYQQTPGQGLQFLFEYFSETQRNKGNFPGRFSGRQFSNSRSEMNVSTLELGDSALYLCASSFGDSAYGYTFGSGTRLTVV.

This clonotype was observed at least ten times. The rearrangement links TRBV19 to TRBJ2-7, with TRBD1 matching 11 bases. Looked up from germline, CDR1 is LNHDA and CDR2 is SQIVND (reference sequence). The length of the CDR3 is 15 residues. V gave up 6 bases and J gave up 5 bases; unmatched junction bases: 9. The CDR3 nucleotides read TGTGCCAGTAGCGGCCGGGACAGGGGGGTGGACGAGCAGTACTTC. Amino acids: CASSGRDRGVDEQYF.

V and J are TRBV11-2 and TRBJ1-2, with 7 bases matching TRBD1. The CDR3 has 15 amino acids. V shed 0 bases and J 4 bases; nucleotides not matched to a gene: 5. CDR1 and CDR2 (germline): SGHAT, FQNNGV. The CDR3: CASSLDLGQSYGYTF. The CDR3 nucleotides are TGTGCCAGCAGCTTAGACCTGGGACAGTCCTATGGCTACACCTTC.